This T cell receptor beta chain was sequenced during a study of T cell responses to AZD1222 COVID-19 vaccine. The table came from immunoSEQ multiplex PCR; TCRdb's copy has only in-frame clones and leaves some out. The table records about 120,000 clones, approximately 83% of them present only once. Trimming removed 0 bases from V and 4 bases from J, with 13 bases in between. Germline CDR1 reads SGHRS; CDR2 reads YFSETQ. This CDR3 region has 15 residues. The receptor was isolated from an adult in good health. This chain connects TRBV5-1 to TRBJ1-2; D is unclear. Sample: peripheral blood, taken on day 0 of MenACWY control vaccination. Here the CDR3 DNA reads TGCGCCAGCAGCTTGGTATCAGCCAATCCCTATGGCTACACCTTC. Amino acids: CASSLVSANPYGYTF.